The T cell receptor beta chain under discussion was sequenced for a study of cytomegalovirus exposure and HLA in healthy donors. General study findings and limits: Three chains linked to CMV were shown in vitro to be specific for CMV antigens.

Researchers ran the PCR with 60 Vbeta and 13 Jbeta primers. TCRdb's copy holds only in-frame clones and misses some; the assay was immunoSEQ multiplex PCR. The data hold about 180,000 clones, with around 75% observed a single time. The CDR3 length is 15 residues. Trimming at V came to 3 bases and at J to 10 bases, leaving 10 bases not matched to a gene. Germline V gives CDR1 MGHRA, CDR2 YSYEKL. This clone was seen a handful of times. Its antigen is undetermined. The receptor's source is a female donor in good health and CMV-seronegative. Sequences were obtained from PBMCs. This chain uses TRBV4-1 with TRBJ1-4; 8 nucleotides line up with TRBD1. CDR3: CASSQYSDRVAKLFF. CDR3 coding DNA: TGCGCCAGCAGCCAGTATTCGGACAGGGTCGCAAAACTGTTTTTT.